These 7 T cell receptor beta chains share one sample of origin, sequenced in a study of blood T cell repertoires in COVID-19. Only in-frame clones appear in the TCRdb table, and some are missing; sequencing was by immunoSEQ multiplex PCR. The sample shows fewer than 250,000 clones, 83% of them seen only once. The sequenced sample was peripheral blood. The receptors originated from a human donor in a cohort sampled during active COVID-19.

CDR3 region: CASSHGPTSGYEQYF. As DNA, the CDR3 is TGTGCCAGCAGCCACGGACCGACTAGCGGGTACGAGCAGTACTTC. The chain combines TRBV3-1 (or the pseudogene TRBV3-2) with TRBJ2-7, with 10 bases that match TRBD2. V lost 3 bases and J lost 4; bases outside the gene matches: 6. Germline lookup yields CDR1 LGHDT and CDR2 YNNKEL (reference sequence). The CDR3 length is 15 residues.

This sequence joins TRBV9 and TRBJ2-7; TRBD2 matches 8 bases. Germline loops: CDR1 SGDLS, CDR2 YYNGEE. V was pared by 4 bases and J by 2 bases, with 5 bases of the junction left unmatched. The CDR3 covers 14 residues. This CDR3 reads CASSFSGTAYEQYF. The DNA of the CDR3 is TGTGCCAGCAGCTTTAGCGGGACGGCCTACGAGCAGTACTTC.

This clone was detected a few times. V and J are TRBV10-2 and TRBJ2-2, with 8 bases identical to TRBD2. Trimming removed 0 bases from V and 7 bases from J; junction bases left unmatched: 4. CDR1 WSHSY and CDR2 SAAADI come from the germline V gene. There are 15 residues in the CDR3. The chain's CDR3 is CASSESRLAGGELFF. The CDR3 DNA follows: TGCGCCAGCAGTGAGTCTCGGCTAGCGGGCGGGGAGCTGTTTTTT.

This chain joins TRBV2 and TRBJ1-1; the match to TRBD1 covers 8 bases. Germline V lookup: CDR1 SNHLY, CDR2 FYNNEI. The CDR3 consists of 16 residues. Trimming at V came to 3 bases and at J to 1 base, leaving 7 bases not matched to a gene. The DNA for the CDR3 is TGTGCCAGCAGTGACGGGCCAGGGGGCCCGAACACTGAAGCTTTCTTT. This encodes CASSDGPGGPNTEAFF.

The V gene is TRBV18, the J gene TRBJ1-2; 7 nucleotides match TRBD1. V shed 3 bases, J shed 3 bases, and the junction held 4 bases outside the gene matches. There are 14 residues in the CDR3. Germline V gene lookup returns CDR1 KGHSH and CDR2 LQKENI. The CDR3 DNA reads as TGTGCCAGCTCACCCGACAGGGTTCACTATGGCTACACCTTC. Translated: CASSPDRVHYGYTF.

CDR3: CASSQVAGRGNSYEQYF. CDR3 coding DNA: TGCGCCAGCAGCCAAGTGGCCGGCAGGGGGAACTCCTACGAGCAGTACTTC. The rearrangement links TRBV4-1 to TRBJ2-7; TRBD1 agrees at 7 bases. CDR1 and CDR2 (germline): MGHRA, YSYEKL. The J segment lost 0 bases and the V segment lost 1 base, leaving 9 bases of the junction unmatched. The CDR3 spans 17 residues.

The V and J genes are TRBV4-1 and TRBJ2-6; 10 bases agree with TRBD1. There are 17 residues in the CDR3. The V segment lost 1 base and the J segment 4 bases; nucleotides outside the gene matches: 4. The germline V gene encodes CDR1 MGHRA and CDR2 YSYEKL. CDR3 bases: TGCGCCAGCAGCCAAGCCGGGACAGGGGTCGGGGCCAACGTCCTGACTTTC. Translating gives CASSQAGTGVGANVLTF.